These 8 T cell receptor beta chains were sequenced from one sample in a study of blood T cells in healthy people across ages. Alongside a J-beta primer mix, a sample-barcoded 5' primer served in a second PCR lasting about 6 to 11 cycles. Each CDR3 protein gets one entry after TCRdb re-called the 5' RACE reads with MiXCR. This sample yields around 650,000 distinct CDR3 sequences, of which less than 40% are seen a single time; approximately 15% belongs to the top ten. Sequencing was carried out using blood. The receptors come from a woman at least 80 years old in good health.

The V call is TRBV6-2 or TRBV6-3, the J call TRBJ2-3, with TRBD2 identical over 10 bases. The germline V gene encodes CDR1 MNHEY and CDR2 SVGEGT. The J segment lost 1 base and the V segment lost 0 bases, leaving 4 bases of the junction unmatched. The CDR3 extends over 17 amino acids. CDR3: CASSYSSSGRRTDTQYF. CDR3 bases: TGTGCCAGCAGTTACTCTTCTAGCGGGAGACGCACAGATACGCAGTATTTT.

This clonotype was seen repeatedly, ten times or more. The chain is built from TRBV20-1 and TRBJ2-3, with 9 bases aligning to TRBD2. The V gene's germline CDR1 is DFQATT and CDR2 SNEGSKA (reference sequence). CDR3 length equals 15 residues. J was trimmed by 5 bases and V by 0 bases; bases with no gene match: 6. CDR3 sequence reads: CSAREGRGGVDTQYF. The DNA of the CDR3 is TGCAGTGCTAGAGAAGGGCGGGGGGGCGTAGATACGCAGTATTTT.

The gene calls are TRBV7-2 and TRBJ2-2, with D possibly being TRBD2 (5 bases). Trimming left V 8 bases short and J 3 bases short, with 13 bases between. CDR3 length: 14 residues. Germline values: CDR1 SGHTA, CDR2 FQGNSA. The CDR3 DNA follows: TGTGCCAGCCGCGTAACCGGGGACACCGGGGAGCTGTTTTTT. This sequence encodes CASRVTGDTGELFF. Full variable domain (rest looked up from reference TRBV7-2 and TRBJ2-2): GAGVSQSPSNKVTEKGKDVELRCDPISGHTALYWYRQSLGQGLEFLIYFQGNSAPDKSGLPSDRFSAERTGGSVSTLTIQRTQQEDSAVYLCASRVTGDTGELFFGEGSRLTVL.

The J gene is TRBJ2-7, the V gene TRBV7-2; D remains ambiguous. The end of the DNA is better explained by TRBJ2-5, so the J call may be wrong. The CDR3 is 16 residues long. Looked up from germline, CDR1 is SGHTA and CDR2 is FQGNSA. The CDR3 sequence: CASSLAGPSRWETQYF. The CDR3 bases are TGTGCCAGCAGCTTAGCGGGCCCAAGTCGGTGGGAGACCCAGTACTTC.

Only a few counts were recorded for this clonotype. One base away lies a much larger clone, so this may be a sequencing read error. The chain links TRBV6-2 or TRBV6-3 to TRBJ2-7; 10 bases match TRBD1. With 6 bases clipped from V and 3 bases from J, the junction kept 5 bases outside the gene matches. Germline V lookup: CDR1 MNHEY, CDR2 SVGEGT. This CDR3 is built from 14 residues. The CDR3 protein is CASRAGTGVYEQYF. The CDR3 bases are TGTGCCAGCAGGGCCGGGACAGGGGTCTACGAGCAGTACTTC.

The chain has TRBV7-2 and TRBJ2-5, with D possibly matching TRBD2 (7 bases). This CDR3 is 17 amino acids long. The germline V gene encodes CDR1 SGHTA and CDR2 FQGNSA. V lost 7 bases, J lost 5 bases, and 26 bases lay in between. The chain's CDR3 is CASTPALLMGGPETQYF. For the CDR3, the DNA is TGTGCCAGCACCCCTGCGCTATTGATGGGGGGGCCTGAGACCCAGTACTTC.

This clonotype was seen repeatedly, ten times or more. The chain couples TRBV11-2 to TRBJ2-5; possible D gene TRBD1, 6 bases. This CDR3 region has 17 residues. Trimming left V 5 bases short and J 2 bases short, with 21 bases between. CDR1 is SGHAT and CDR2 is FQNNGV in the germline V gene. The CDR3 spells CASSPRGAGVGQETQYF. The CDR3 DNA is TGTGCCAGCAGCCCCAGGGGAGCAGGGGTAGGACAAGAGACCCAGTACTTC.

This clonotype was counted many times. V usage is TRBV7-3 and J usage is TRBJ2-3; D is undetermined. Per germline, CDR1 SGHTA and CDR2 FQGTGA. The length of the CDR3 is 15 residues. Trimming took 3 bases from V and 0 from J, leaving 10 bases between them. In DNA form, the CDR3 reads TGTGCCAGCAGCTTGCGTGGGGATAGCACAGATACGCAGTATTTT. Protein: CASSLRGDSTDTQYF.